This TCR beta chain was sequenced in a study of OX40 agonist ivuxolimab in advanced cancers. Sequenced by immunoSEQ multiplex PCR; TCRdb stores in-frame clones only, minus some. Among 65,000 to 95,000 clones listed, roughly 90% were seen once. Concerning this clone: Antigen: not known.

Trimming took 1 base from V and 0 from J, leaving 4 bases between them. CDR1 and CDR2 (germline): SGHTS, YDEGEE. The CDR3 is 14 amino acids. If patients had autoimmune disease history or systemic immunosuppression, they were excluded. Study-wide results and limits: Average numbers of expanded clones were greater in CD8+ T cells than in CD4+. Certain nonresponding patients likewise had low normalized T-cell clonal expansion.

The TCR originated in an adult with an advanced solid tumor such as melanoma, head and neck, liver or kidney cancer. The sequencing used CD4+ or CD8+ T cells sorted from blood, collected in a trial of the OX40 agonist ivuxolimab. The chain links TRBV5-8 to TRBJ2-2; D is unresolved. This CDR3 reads CASSLYANTGELFF. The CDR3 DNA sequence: TGTGCCAGCAGCTTGTATGCGAACACCGGGGAGCTGTTTTTT.